Shown below are 26 T cell receptor beta chains from a single sample sequenced in a study of regulatory T cells in long-lasting Graves disease. Arm-PCR with iRepertoire HTBI primers amplified the CDR3 regions for these TCR beta libraries. TCRdb itself ran the multiplex PCR reads through MiXCR, one entry per CDR3 protein. The top ten hold about a quarter of the sample, which has 400,000 or so distinct CDR3 sequences, around a quarter seen once. Time point denoted: persistent/refractory GD, antithyroid drugs over 5 years with positive TRAb. RNA from PBMCs was the source of the TCR library. The starting material was peripheral blood mononuclear cells (PBMCs), obtained when the disease was refractory, from a patient treated with antithyroid drugs. The source of these receptors is a female donor with Graves disease.

This clonotype was found a few times. J is TRBJ1-1 and V is TRBV28, with 9 bases lining up with TRBD1. This CDR3 has 15 residues. Trimming cost V 5 bases and J 6 bases; bases outside gene matches: 10. The germline V gene encodes CDR1 MDHEN and CDR2 SYDVKM. As DNA, the CDR3 is TGTGCCAGCAGTGAAAACAGGGGGCGCTTCGCTGAAGCTTTCTTT. It translates to CASSENRGRFAEAFF.

This clonotype was counted once. The gene calls are TRBV19 and TRBJ2-3, with D unresolved. Trimming stripped 6 bases from V and 2 bases from J, with 6 bases between. The CDR3 length is 12 residues. Germline values: CDR1 LNHDA, CDR2 SQIVND (reference sequence). CDR3 loop: CASRSPTDTQYF. The CDR3 DNA reads as TGTGCCAGTAGGTCGCCCACAGATACGCAGTATTTT.

The chain carries TRBV20-1 and TRBJ2-3, with TRBD1 identical over 9 bases. The CDR3 is made up of 16 amino acids. Per germline, CDR1 DFQATT and CDR2 SNEGSKA (reference sequence). J was trimmed by 2 bases and V by 0 bases; bases with no gene match: 6. CDR3 DNA: TGCAGTGCTAGAGATCGGGGACAGGGCGCCACAGATACGCAGTATTTT. It yields the protein CSARDRGQGATDTQYF.

In its sample, this clonotype was seen many times. The chain recombines TRBV10-3 with TRBJ2-7; D perhaps matches TRBD1 (6 bases). Germline CDR1 is ENHRY and CDR2 is SYGVKD. The CDR3 has 17 amino acids. Trimming removed 5 bases from V and 5 bases from J, with 25 bases in between. CDR3 sequence: CAISLINRTHRQDEQYF. The CDR3 coding sequence is TGTGCCATCAGTTTAATAAATCGGACACACAGACAGGACGAGCAGTACTTC.

A few counts support this clonotype. The V and J genes are TRBV29-1 and TRBJ1-2; D possibly corresponds to TRBD1 (5 bases). Trimming shortened V by 6 bases and J by 5 bases, and 13 bases separated the two germline ends. CDR3 length: 12 residues. Germline CDR1 and CDR2: SQVTM and ANQGSEA. CDR3 protein: CSVARQTYGYTF. The CDR3 DNA reads as TGCAGCGTCGCCAGACAGACATATGGCTACACCTTC.

There are many counts of this clonotype. The chain is built from TRBV6-1 and TRBJ2-7, with D possibly matching TRBD2 (6 bases). The ends were cut back, 4 bases at V and 3 bases at J, with 13 bases in the middle. Germline V gives CDR1 MNHNS, CDR2 SASEGT. The CDR3 extends over 14 amino acids. CDR3 DNA sequence: TGTGCCAGCAGTGCGACTAGTGGGAGCTACGAGCAGTACTTC. Protein: CASSATSGSYEQYF.

The chain links TRBV28 to TRBJ1-1, with 9 bases identical to TRBD1. This CDR3 contains 15 residues. The V gene's germline CDR1 is MDHEN and CDR2 SYDVKM. V dropped 5 bases and J dropped 1; count of bases not matched to a gene: 5. The chain's CDR3 is CASSPGTGPNTEAFF. The CDR3 region has the DNA TGTGCCAGCAGTCCTGGGACAGGGCCGAACACTGAAGCTTTCTTT.

This clonotype was seen more than once but under ten times. The chain carries TRBV20-1 and TRBJ2-3; 8 positions match TRBD2. V shed 0 bases, J shed 6 bases, and the junction held 8 bases outside the gene matches. Germline V gene data show CDR1 as DFQATT and CDR2 as SNEGSKA (reference sequence). CDR3 length: 15 residues. The CDR3 sequence: CSARDAGLVVDTQYF. The CDR3 bases are TGCAGTGCTAGAGATGCGGGACTAGTTGTCGATACGCAGTATTTT.

A few counts support this clonotype. This sequence joins TRBV19 and TRBJ1-1, with D possibly matching TRBD1 (5 bases). Germline CDR1 reads LNHDA; CDR2 reads SQIVND (reference sequence). This CDR3 has 15 residues. Trimming removed 3 bases at V and 4 bases at J, with 15 bases between. CDR3: CASSIMGRVATEAFF. The CDR3 region has the DNA TGTGCCAGTAGTATCATGGGCAGGGTGGCCACTGAAGCTTTCTTT.

This clonotype was counted at least ten times. This sequence joins TRBV20-1 and TRBJ2-7, with 9 bases identical to TRBD2. Per germline, CDR1 DFQATT and CDR2 SNEGSKA (reference sequence). The CDR3 extends over 15 amino acids. The V segment lost 6 bases and the J segment 2 bases; nucleotides outside the gene matches: 11. The DNA of the CDR3 is TGCAGTGCCAAGAACGCGGGAGGGCGTACCTACGAGCAGTACTTC. Translated, it gives CSAKNAGGRTYEQYF.

This clonotype has only a few counts. The chain is built from TRBV7-8 and TRBJ1-2; D is possibly TRBD1 (5 bases). In germline, CDR1 is SGHVS, CDR2 FQNEAQ. CDR3 length: 15 residues. V lost 4 bases and J 6 bases, leaving 18 bases between the germline ends. The CDR3 here is CASSSPDQGAHGYTF. The CDR3 DNA sequence: TGTGCCAGCAGCTCCCCCGACCAGGGAGCCCATGGCTACACCTTC.

The chain links TRBV27 to TRBJ2-1; D might be TRBD2 (6 bases). CDR3 length: 14 residues. Trimming left V 5 bases short and J 5 bases short, with 13 bases between. Germline CDR1 and CDR2: MNHEY and SMNVEV (reference sequence). The CDR3 DNA is TGTGCCAGCAGTGACCAATCTAGCGACAATGAGCAGTTCTTC. It specifies CASSDQSSDNEQFF.

This clonotype was detected many times. CDR3 in amino acids: CSGGSGTAKNIQYF. The CDR3 nucleotides are TGCAGTGGAGGTAGCGGGACAGCCAAAAACATTCAGTACTTC. The chain uses TRBV20-1 and TRBJ2-4; 8 nucleotides agree with TRBD2. V dropped 7 bases and J dropped 0; count of bases not matched to a gene: 5. The CDR3 extends over 14 amino acids. The germline CDR1 and CDR2 sequences are DFQATT and SNEGSKA (reference sequence).

The rearrangement uses TRBV3-1 and TRBJ1-5; D gene uncertain. CDR1 is LGHDT and CDR2 is YNNKEL in the germline V gene (reference sequence). V was shortened by 0 bases and J by 2 bases, with 8 bases between the two germline ends. There are 15 residues in the CDR3. CDR3 sequence: CASSQDAPGNQPQHF. CDR3 coding DNA: TGTGCCAGCAGCCAAGATGCTCCAGGCAATCAGCCCCAGCATTTT.

CDR3 region: CASSFGPYRNDEQFF. In nucleotides, the CDR3 is TGTGCCAGCAGTTTCGGACCCTACCGGAACGATGAGCAGTTCTTC. The chain is built from TRBV28 and TRBJ2-1; D is uncertain. The CDR3 is 15 amino acids. Germline loops: CDR1 MDHEN, CDR2 SYDVKM. V shed 3 bases and J shed 8 bases, with 17 bases lying between them.

The genes are TRBV10-2 and TRBJ1-2; D is possibly TRBD1 (5 bases). CDR1 is WSHSY and CDR2 is SAAADI in the germline V gene. This CDR3 is 12 amino acids long. Trimming pared 6 bases from V and 7 bases from J, leaving 12 bases between. CDR3 region: CASRRGEGGYTF. CDR3 nucleotide sequence: TGCGCCAGCAGGCGGGGGGAAGGTGGCTACACCTTC.

This clonotype came up many times. The gene calls are TRBV20-1 and TRBJ1-1; tentatively, D is TRBD1 (5 bases). V gave up 3 bases and J gave up 3 bases, with 14 bases separating them. This CDR3 is 14 amino acids long. The germline V gene has CDR1 DFQATT and CDR2 SNEGSKA (reference sequence). The CDR3 nucleotides are TGCAGTGCTAGGAAAGGGACGGGTGACACTGAAGCTTTCTTT. It is translated as CSARKGTGDTEAFF.

This clonotype was seen repeatedly, ten times or more. This sequence joins TRBV28 and TRBJ1-5; TRBD1 matches 9 bases. Germline-derived CDR1 and CDR2 are MDHEN and SYDVKM. V lost 6 bases, J lost 5 bases, and 8 bases stayed unmatched. This CDR3 spans 15 amino acids. The DNA of the CDR3 is TGTGCCAGCAGGGAAGGGACAGGGTCGGATCAGCCCCAGCATTTT. The encoded protein is CASREGTGSDQPQHF.

Turning to this clonotype: A much larger clone lies one base from this, so it may be a read error. J is TRBJ2-5 and V is TRBV6-1; perhaps D is TRBD1 or TRBD2 (5 bases each). CDR1 is MNHNS and CDR2 is SASEGT in the germline V gene. There are 12 residues in the CDR3. The V and J ends lost 6 bases and 5 bases respectively, with 10 bases between them. CDR3 coding DNA: TGTGCCAGCAGGGGGACGAAGGAGACCCAGTACTTC. It translates to CASRGTKETQYF.

The chain's CDR3 is CASRSRPQETQYF. The CDR3 DNA sequence: TGTGCCAGCAGGTCGAGGCCCCAAGAGACCCAGTACTTC. The chain carries TRBV2 and TRBJ2-5; no definite D call. Germline CDR1 is SNHLY and CDR2 is FYNNEI. Trimming took off 6 bases at V and 1 base at J, with 9 bases between the two ends. The CDR3 consists of 13 residues. Together with reference TRBV2 and TRBJ2-5, the CDR3 gives the full variable domain: EPEVTQTPSHQVTQMGQEVILRCVPISNHLYFYWYRQILGQKVEFLVSFYNNEISEKSEIFDDQFSVERPDGSNFTLKIRSTKLEDSAMYFCASRSRPQETQYFGPGTRLLVL.

This chain joins TRBV30 and TRBJ2-7; D might be TRBD2 (7 bases). CDR3 length: 14 amino acids. V lost 0 bases and J 3 bases, leaving 12 bases between the germline ends. Germline CDR1 GTSNPN, CDR2 SVGIG (reference sequence). The CDR3 region has the DNA TGTGCCTGGAGTGTAGGGGGGGGGTTCTACGAGCAGTACTTC. Translation: CAWSVGGGFYEQYF. The whole variable domain, filled in from reference TRBV30 and TRBJ2-7, reads SQTIHQWPATLVQPVGSPLSLECTVEGTSNPNLYWYRQAAGRGLQLLFYSVGIGQISSEVPQNLSASRPQDRQFILSSKKLLLSDSGFYLCAWSVGGGFYEQYFGPGTRLTVT.

The CDR3 nucleotides read TGTGCCAGCAGCCGACACACTAGCGGGGAAAACACCGGGGAGCTGTTTTTT. Protein product: CASSRHTSGENTGELFF. J is TRBJ2-2 and V is TRBV3-1, with 10 bases fitting TRBD2. CDR3 size: 17 residues. CDR1 is LGHDT and CDR2 is YNNKEL in the germline V gene (reference sequence). V was clipped by 4 bases and J by 2 bases; unmatched bases: 7.

The chain is built from TRBV5-6 and TRBJ1-1; D remains ambiguous. In germline, CDR1 is SGHDT, CDR2 YYEEEE. V was pared by 3 bases and J by 6 bases, with 15 bases between. This CDR3 has 14 residues. CDR3 nucleotide sequence: TGTGCCAGCAGCTGGGGTTCAAGGGTCCCTGAAGCTTTCTTT. It codes for CASSWGSRVPEAFF.

This clonotype was detected only a few times. V and J are TRBV12-3 or TRBV12-4 and TRBJ1-6, with 7 bases matching TRBD1. J was trimmed by 10 bases and V by 5 bases; bases with no gene match: 5. The CDR3 sequence is 13 residues long. The CDR3 sequence is CASSRDSGSPLHF. DNA of the CDR3: TGTGCCAGCAGTCGGGACAGTGGGTCACCCCTCCACTTT.

Concerning this clonotype: This probably arose from a read error, given a far larger clone one base away. The rearrangement uses TRBV6-2 or TRBV6-3 and TRBJ1-6, with unresolved D. V lost 5 bases and J lost 7, with 21 bases in between. The CDR3 is 17 residues long. Germline loops: CDR1 MNHEY, CDR2 SVGEGT. The CDR3 loop reads CASSGVGPVEANSPLHF. The CDR3 DNA reads TGTGCCAGCAGTGGAGTTGGGCCAGTTGAGGCAAATTCACCCCTCCACTTT.

This clonotype was counted many times. The V call is TRBV7-6, the J call TRBJ2-7; D is uncertain. CDR3 length: 13 residues. The germline V gene encodes CDR1 SGHVS and CDR2 FNYEAQ. Trimming shortened V by 2 bases and J by 2 bases, and 7 bases separated the two germline ends. The CDR3 DNA is TGTGCCAGCAGCTTACGGCCCACCTACGAGCAGTACTTC. Amino acids: CASSLRPTYEQYF.